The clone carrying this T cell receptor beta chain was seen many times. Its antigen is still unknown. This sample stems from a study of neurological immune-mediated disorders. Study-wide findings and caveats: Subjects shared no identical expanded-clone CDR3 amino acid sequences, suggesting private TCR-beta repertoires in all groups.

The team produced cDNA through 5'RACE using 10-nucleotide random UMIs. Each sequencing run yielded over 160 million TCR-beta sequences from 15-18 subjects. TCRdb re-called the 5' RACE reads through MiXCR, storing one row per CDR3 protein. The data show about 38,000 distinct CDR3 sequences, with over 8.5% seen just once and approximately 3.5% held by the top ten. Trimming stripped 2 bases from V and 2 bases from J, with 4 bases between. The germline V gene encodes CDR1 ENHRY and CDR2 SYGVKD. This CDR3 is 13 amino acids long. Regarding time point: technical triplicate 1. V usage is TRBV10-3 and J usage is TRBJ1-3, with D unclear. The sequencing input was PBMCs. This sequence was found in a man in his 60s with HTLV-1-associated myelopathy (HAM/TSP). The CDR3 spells CAISEQAGNTIYF. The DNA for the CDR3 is TGTGCCATCAGTGAGCAGGCTGGAAACACCATATATTTT.